This TCR beta chain was recorded in a study of blood T cell repertoires in COVID-19. The V gene end was trimmed by 0 bases and the J gene end by 6 bases; junction bases not matched to a gene: 3. The CDR3 spans 15 residues. CDR1 is SEHNR and CDR2 is FQNEAQ in the germline V gene (reference sequence). The authors' processing: Amplified reference gene primers provided the basis for estimating nucleated cell counts. Clones were read by immunoSEQ multiplex PCR, and TCRdb kept only the in-frame ones, dropping some. That table gives V, J and clone size, and the DNA gave D and trimming. The sample contains hundreds of thousands of clones, roughly nine tenths of which appear only once.

The sequencing input was peripheral blood. The V and J genes are TRBV7-9 and TRBJ1-2; 11 positions match TRBD1. The clonotype was recovered from a man in his sixties who had recovered from COVID-19. CDR3 DNA: TGTGCCAGCAGCTTAGCGCAGGGACAGGGGGATGGCTACACCTTC. This encodes CASSLAQGQGDGYTF.